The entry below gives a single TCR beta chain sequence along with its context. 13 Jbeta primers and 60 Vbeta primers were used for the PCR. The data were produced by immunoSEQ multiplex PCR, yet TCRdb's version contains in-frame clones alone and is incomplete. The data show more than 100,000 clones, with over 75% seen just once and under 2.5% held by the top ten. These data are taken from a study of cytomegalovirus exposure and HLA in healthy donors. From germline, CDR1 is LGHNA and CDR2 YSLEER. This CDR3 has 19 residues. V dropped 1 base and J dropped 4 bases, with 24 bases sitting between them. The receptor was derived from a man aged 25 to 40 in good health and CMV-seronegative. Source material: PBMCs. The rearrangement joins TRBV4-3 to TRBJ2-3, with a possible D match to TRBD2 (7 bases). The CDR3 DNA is TGCGCCAGCAGCCAAGTTATGGGGGGGGGCCCAATGGCCGCAGATACGCAGTATTTT. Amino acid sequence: CASSQVMGGGPMAADTQYF.